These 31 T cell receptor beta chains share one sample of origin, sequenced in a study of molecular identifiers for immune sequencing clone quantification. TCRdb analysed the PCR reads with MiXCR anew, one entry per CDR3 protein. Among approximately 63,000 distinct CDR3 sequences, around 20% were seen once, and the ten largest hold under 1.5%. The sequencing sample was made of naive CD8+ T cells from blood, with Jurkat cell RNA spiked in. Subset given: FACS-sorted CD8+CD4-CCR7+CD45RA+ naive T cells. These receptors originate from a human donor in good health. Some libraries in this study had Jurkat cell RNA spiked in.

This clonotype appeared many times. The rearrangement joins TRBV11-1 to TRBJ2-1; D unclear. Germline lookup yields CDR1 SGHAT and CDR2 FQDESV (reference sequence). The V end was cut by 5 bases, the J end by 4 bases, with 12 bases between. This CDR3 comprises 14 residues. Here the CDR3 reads CASSPLHLYNEQFF. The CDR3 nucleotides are TGTGCCAGCAGCCCACTGCACTTGTACAATGAGCAGTTCTTC.

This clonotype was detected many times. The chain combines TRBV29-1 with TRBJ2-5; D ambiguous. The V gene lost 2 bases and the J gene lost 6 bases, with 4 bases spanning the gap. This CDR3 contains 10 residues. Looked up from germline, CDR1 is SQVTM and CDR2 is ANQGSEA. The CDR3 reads CSVESQTQYF. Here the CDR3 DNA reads TGCAGCGTTGAATCCCAGACCCAGTACTTC.

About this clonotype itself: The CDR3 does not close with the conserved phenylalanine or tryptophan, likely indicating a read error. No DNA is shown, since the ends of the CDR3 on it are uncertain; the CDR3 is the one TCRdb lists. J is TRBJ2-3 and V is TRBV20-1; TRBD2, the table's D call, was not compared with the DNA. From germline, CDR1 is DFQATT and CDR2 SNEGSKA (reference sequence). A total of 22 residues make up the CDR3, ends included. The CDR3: CSALLILAGTSGSGLKRDTRYS.

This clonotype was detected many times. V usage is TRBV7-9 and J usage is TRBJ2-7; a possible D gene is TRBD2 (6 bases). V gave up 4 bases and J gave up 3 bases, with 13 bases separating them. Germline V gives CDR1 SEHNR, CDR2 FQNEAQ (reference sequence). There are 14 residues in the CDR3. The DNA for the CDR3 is TGTGCCAGCAGCTCCATCGGGGGTAGCTACGAGCAGTACTTC. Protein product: CASSSIGGSYEQYF.

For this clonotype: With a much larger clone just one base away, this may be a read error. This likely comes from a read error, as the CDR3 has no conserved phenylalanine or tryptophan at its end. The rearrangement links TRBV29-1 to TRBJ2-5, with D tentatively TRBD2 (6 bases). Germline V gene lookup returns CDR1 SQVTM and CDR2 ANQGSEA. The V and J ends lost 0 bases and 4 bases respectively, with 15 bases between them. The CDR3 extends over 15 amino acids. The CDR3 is CSVEDRGNAAETQYL. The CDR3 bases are TGCAGCGTTGAAGATCGGGGGAACGCCGCAGAGACCCAGTACCTC.

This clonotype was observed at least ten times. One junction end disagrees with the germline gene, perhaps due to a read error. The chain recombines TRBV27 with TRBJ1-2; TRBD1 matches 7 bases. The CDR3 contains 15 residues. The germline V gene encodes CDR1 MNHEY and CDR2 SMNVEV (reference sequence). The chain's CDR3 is CASSSPLQGSYGYAF. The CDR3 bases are TGTGCCAGCAGTTCACCGCTACAGGGGTCCTATGGCTACGCCTTC.

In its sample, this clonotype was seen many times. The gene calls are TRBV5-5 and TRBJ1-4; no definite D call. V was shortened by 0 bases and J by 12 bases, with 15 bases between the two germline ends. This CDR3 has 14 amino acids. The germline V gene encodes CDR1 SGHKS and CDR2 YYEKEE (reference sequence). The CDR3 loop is CASSLVLGTPELFF. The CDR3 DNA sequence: TGTGCCAGCAGCTTGGTTTTAGGCACACCTGAACTGTTTTTT.

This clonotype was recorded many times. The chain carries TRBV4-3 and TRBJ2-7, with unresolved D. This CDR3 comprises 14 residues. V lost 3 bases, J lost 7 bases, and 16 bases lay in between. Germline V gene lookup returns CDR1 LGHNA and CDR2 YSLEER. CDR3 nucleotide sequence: TGCGCCAGCAGCCAGGAACTTCGGATGGGGGAGCAGTACTTC. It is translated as CASSQELRMGEQYF.

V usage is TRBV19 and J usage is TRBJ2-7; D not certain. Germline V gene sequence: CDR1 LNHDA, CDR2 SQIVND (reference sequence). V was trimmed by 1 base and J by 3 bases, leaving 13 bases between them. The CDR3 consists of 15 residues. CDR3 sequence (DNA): TGTGCCAGTAGTATAGCTACTGATACGATCTACGAGCAGTACTTC. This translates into CASSIATDTIYEQYF.

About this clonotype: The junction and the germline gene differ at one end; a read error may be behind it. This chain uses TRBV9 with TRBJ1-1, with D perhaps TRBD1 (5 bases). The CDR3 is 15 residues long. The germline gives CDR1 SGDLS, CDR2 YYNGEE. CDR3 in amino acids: CASSGGGSGGTEAFF. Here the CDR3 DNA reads TGCGCCAGCAGCGGCGGGGGATCCGGCGGCACTGAAGCTTTCTTT. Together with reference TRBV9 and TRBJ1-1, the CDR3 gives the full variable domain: DSGVTQTPKHLITATGQRVTLRCSPRSGDLSVYWYQQSLDQGLQFLIQYYNGEERAKGNILERFSAQQFPDLHSELNLSSLELGDSALYFCASSGGGSGGTEAFFGQGTRLTVV.

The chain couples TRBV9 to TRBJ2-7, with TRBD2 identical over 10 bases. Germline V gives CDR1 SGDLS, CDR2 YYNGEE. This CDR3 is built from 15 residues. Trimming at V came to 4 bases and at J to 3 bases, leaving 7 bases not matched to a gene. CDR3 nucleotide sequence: TGTGCCAGCAGCCCAAGACTAGCGGGCGTCTACGAGCAGTACTTC. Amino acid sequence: CASSPRLAGVYEQYF.

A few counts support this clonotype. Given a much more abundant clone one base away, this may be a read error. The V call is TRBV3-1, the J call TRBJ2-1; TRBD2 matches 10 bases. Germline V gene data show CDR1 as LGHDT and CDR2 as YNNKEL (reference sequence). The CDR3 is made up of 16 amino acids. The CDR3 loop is CASSQSSGRPWNGQFF. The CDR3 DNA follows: TGTGCCAGCAGCCAAAGTAGCGGGAGGCCGTGGAATGGGCAGTTCTTC.

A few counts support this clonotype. CDR3 sequence reads: CASSHGVSSGRAGELFF. The CDR3 coding sequence is TGTGCCAGCAGCCACGGTGTTTCTAGCGGGAGGGCCGGGGAGCTGTTTTTT. This chain uses TRBV11-2 with TRBJ2-2, with TRBD2 identical over 12 bases. Germline V lookup: CDR1 SGHAT, CDR2 FQNNGV. The ends lost 5 bases at V and 6 bases at J; junction bases unmatched: 10. The CDR3 spans 17 residues.

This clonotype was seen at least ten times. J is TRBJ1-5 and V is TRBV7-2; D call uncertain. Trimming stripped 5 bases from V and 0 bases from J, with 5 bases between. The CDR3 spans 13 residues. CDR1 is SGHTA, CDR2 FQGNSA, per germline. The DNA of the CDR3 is TGTGCCAGCAGCACTCATAGCAATCAGCCCCAGCATTTT. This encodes CASSTHSNQPQHF.

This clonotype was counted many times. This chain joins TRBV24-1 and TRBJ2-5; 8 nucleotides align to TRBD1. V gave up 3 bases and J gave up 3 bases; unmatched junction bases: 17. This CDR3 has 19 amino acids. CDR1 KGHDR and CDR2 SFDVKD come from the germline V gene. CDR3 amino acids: CATSDPDRDVAGWKETQYF. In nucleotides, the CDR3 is TGTGCCACCAGTGATCCGGACAGGGATGTCGCGGGCTGGAAAGAGACCCAGTACTTC.

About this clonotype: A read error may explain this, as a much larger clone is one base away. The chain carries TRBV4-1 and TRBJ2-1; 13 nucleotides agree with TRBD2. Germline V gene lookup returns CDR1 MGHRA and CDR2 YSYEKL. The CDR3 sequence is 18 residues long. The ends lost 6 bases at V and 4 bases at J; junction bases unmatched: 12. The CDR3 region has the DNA TGCGCCAGCAGTGCACATTTCGGGACTAGCGGGACATACAATGAGCAGTTCTTC. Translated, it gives CASSAHFGTSGTYNEQFF.

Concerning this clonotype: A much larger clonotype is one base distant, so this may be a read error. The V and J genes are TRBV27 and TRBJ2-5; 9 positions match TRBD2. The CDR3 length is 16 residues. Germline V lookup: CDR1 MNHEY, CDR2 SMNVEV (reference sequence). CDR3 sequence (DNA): TGTGCCCGCAGTTTATTTCCTAGCGGGACTCAAGAGACCCAGTACTTC. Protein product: CARSLFPSGTQETQYF.

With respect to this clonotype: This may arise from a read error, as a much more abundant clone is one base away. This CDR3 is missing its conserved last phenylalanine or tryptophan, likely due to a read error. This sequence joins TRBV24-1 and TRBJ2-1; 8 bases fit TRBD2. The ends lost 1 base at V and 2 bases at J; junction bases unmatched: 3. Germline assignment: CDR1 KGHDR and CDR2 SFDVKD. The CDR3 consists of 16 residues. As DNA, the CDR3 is TGTGCCACCAGTGATTTAGCGGGAGCCACCTACAATGAGCAGTTCTCC. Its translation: CATSDLAGATYNEQFS.

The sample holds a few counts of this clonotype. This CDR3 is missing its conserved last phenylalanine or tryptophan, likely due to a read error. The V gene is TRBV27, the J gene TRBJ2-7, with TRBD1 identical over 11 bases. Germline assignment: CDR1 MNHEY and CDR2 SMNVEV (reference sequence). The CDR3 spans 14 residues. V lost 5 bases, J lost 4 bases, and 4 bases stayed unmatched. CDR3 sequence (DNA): TGTGCCAGCAGTCCGGGGACAGGGGGGTACGAGCAGTACATC. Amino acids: CASSPGTGGYEQYI.

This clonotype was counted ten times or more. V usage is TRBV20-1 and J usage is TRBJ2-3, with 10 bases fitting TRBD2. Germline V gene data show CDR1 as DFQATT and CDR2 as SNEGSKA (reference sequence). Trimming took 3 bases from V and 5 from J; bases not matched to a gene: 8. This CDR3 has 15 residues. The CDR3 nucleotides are TGCAGTGCTAGTATCTTAGCGGGAGGTGGAGATACGCAGTATTTT. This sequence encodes CSASILAGGGDTQYF.

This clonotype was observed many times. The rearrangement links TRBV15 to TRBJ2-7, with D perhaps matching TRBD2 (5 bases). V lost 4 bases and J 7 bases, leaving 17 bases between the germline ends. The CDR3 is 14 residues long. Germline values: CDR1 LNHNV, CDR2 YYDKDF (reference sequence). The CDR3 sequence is CATSTRTEVGEQYF. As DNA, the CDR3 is TGTGCCACCAGCACCCGGACTGAGGTGGGTGAGCAGTACTTC.

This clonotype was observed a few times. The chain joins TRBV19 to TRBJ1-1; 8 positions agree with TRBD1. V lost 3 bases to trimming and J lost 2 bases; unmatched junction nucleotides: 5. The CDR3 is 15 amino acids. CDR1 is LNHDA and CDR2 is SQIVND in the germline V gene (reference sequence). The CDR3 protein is CASSISGGSNTEAFF. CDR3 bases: TGTGCCAGTAGTATTTCAGGGGGCTCCAACACTGAAGCTTTCTTT. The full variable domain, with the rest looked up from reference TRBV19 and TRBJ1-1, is DGGITQSPKYLFRKEGQNVTLSCEQNLNHDAMYWYRQDPGQGLRLIYYSQIVNDFQKGDIAEGYSVSREKKESFPLTVTSAQKNPTAFYLCASSISGGSNTEAFFGQGTRLTVV.

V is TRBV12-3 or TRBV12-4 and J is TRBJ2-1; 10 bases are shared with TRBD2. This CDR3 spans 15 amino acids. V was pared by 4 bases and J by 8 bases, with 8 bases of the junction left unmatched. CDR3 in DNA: TGTGCCAGCAGTTCTACTAGCGGGACTGACGATGAGCAGTTCTTC. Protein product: CASSSTSGTDDEQFF.

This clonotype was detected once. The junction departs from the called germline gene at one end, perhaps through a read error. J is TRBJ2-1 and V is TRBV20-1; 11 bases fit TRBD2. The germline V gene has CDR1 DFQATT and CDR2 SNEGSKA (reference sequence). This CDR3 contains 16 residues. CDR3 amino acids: CSAAHSGRAPYNKQFF. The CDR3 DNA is TGCAGTGCTGCGCATAGCGGGAGGGCCCCCTACAATAAGCAGTTCTTC.

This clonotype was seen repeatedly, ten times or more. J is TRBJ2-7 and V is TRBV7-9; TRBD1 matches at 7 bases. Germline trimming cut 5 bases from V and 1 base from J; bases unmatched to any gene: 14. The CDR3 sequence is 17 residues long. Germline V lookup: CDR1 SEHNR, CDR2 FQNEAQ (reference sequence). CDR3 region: CASSQKKTGMGSYEQYF. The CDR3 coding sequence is TGTGCCAGCAGCCAAAAGAAGACAGGGATGGGATCCTACGAGCAGTACTTC.

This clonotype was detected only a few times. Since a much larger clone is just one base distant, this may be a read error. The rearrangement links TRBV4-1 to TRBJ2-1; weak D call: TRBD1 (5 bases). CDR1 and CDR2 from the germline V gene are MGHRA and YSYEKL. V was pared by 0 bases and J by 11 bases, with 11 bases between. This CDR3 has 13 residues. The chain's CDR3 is CASSQDARQKQFF. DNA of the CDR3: TGCGCCAGCAGCCAAGATGCCCGACAGAAGCAGTTCTTC.

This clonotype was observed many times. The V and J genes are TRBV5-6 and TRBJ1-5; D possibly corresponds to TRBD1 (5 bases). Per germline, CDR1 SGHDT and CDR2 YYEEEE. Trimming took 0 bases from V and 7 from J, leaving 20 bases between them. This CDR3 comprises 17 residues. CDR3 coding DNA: TGTGCCAGCAGCTTGGGACCCCCGGGGGGGTCAAGACAGCCCCAGCATTTT. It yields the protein CASSLGPPGGSRQPQHF.

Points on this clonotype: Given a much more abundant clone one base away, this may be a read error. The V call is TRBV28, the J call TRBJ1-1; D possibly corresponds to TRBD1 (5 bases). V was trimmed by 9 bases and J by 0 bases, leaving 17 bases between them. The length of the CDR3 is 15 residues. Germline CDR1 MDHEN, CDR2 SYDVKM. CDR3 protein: CASLGSGRMNTEAFF. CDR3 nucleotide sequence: TGTGCCAGTCTCGGGTCGGGGCGGATGAACACTGAAGCTTTCTTT.

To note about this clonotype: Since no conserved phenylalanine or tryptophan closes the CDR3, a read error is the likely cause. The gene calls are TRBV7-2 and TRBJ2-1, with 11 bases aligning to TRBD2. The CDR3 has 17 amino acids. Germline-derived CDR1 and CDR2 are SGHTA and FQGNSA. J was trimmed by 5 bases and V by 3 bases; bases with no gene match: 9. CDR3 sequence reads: CASSFHPTSGNHNEQFV. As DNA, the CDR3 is TGTGCCAGCAGCTTCCACCCGACTAGCGGGAACCACAATGAGCAGTTCGTC.

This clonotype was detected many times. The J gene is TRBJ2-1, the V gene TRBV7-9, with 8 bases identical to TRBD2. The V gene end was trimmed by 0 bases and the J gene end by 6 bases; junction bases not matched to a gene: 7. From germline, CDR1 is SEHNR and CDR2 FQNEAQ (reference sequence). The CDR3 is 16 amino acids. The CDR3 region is CASSLAGTSRGNEQFF. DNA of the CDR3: TGTGCCAGCAGCTTAGCCGGGACTAGTCGTGGCAATGAGCAGTTCTTC.

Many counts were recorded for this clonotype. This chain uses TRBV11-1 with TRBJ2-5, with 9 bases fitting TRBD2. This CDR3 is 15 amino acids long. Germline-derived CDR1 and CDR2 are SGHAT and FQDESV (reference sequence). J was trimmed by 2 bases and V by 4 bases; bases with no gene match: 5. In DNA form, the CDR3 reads TGTGCCAGCAGCTCAGGACTAGCGACACAAGAGACCCAGTACTTC. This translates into CASSSGLATQETQYF.